A selection of T cell receptor beta chains follows, all from one sample in a study of radiotherapy plus CTLA-4 blockade in lung cancer. Method: immunoSEQ multiplex PCR; TCRdb's copy keeps in-frame clones and lacks some. The data show about 15,000 clones, about 71% seen once. Sequencing used peripheral blood, obtained from a patient treated with radiotherapy plus ipilimumab. These receptor sequences come from a human donor with non-small cell lung cancer whose response to radiotherapy plus ipilimumab could not be evaluated. Each CDR3 is given with its conserved first and last residue.

J: TRBJ1-2; V: TRBV7-7; length: 15; CDR3: CASGNIVPPVHGYTF
J: TRBJ2-5; V: TRBV5-1; length: 16; CDR3: CASSVSGGTSGETQYF
J: TRBJ2-2; V: TRBV9; length: 16; CDR3: CASSFPGQGKTGELFF
J: TRBJ1-2; V: TRBV19; length: 15; CDR3: CASSIEPPAGYGYTF
J: TRBJ1-2; V: TRBV10-3; length: 12; CDR3: CAIWAVGDGYTF
J: TRBJ2-7; V: TRBV6-1; length: 13; CDR3: CASTLTGNYEQYF
J: TRBJ2-1; V: TRBV2; length: 15; CDR3: CASSEARNRAVEQFF
J: TRBJ2-7; V: TRBV6-1; length: 13; CDR3: CASTLQGAYEQYF
J: TRBJ1-4; V: TRBV30; length: 14; CDR3: CAWSLTGFGEKLFF
J: TRBJ1-2; V: TRBV5-4; length: 13; CDR3: CASRPTGSYGYTF
J: TRBJ2-4; V: TRBV20-1; length: 11; CDR3: CSARQGNIQYF
J: TRBJ1-6; V: TRBV6-1; length: 16; CDR3: CASSEMWTGDNSPLHF
J: TRBJ2-1; V: TRBV5-1; length: 16; CDR3: CASSSGTSGIYNEQFF
J: TRBJ2-5; V: TRBV5-1; length: 17; CDR3: CASSSVTRTSVQETQYF
J: TRBJ1-1; V: TRBV2; length: 15; CDR3: CASSKAGASVTEAFF
J: TRBJ2-1; V: TRBV5-6; length: 15; CDR3: CASSLGVRTGTSLFF
J: TRBJ2-7; V: TRBV27; length: 16; CDR3: CASSPLGLAGTYEQYF
J: TRBJ1-6; V: TRBV5-1; length: 15; CDR3: CASSLASGENSPLHF
J: TRBJ1-5; V: TRBV6-5; length: 13; CDR3: CASSRDRLQPQHF
J: TRBJ2-3; V: TRBV30; length: 14; CDR3: CAWGRADATDTQYF
J: TRBJ1-2; V: TRBV29-1; length: 17; CDR3: CSVEDRGRGLTIYGYTF
J: TRBJ2-5; V: TRBV5-6; length: 16; CDR3: CASSGLAGGTQETQYF
J: TRBJ1-4; V: TRBV6-1; length: 13; CDR3: CATVGQGYEKLFF
J: TRBJ1-5; V: TRBV6-6; length: 15; CDR3: CASSFSTLGNQPQHF
J: TRBJ2-5; V: TRBV5-1; length: 13; CDR3: CASRQGLQETQYF
J: TRBJ2-7; V: TRBV6-5; length: 13; CDR3: CASRDYRGREQYF
J: TRBJ2-7; V: TRBV6-4; length: 16; CDR3: CASSDSIGTGADEQYF
J: TRBJ2-1; V: TRBV2; length: 13; CDR3: CASSGQGYNEQFF
J: TRBJ2-5; V: TRBV2; length: 14; CDR3: CASMRGLPQETQYF
J: TRBJ2-5; V: TRBV5-6; length: 15; CDR3: CASTTSGDNQETQYF
J: TRBJ1-5; V: TRBV7-8; length: 14; CDR3: CASREGTGSQPQHF
J: TRBJ1-1; V: TRBV5-1; length: 15; CDR3: CASSPVGGLITEAFF
J: TRBJ1-1; V: TRBV5-1; length: 17; CDR3: CASSYGGSGGRSTEAFF
J: TRBJ2-2; V: TRBV7-6; length: 17; CDR3: CASSPPAWGANTGELFF
J: TRBJ1-6; V: TRBV7-2; length: 18; CDR3: CASSARPPGQGAPSPLHF
J: TRBJ1-6; V: TRBV4-3; length: 14; CDR3: CASGGRADNSPLHF
J: TRBJ1-6; V: TRBV19; length: 13; CDR3: CASKTKPNSPLHF
J: TRBJ2-2; V: TRBV19; length: 16; CDR3: CASSPWTGSVTGELFF
J: TRBJ1-1; V: TRBV9; length: 14; CDR3: CASSVVSGRIEAFF
J: TRBJ1-2; V: TRBV9; length: 13; CDR3: CASSVGVGYGYTF
J: TRBJ2-2; V: TRBV7-2; length: 16; CDR3: CASSLVSGRGPGELFF
J: TRBJ1-3; V: TRBV28; length: 18; CDR3: CASSPPVGGLRSGNTIYF
J: TRBJ2-1; V: TRBV7-9; length: 15; CDR3: CASSRGQGGNNEQFF
J: TRBJ2-1; V: TRBV5-5; length: 15; CDR3: CASRVGQGRYNEQFF